This TCR beta chain originates from a study of cytomegalovirus exposure and HLA in healthy donors. The PCR was carried out with 60 Vbeta primers and 13 Jbeta primers. The protocol was immunoSEQ multiplex PCR, while the TCRdb copy is restricted to in-frame clones and leaves out a portion. The sample carries 150,000 or so clones, about four fifths recorded once. The CDR3 extends over 15 amino acids. Trimming shortened V by 3 bases and J by 7 bases, and 16 bases separated the two germline ends. Germline values: CDR1 LNHDA, CDR2 SQIVND (reference sequence). The sample consisted of PBMCs. The TCR was taken from a man between 45 and 60 years old in good health and CMV-seropositive. The chain employs TRBV19 and TRBJ1-5; the D gene is possibly TRBD1 (5 bases). The CDR3 is CASSMTGGAGQPQHF. For the CDR3, the DNA is TGTGCCAGTAGTATGACCGGGGGTGCGGGGCAGCCCCAGCATTTT.